This T cell receptor (beta chain) was identified during a study of shared clonotypes between healthy human individuals. Germline-derived CDR1 and CDR2 are MNHEY and SVGAGI. J lost 4 bases, V lost 5 bases, and 3 bases had no gene match. The CDR3 is 13 amino acids. TCRdb's copy holds only in-frame clones and misses some; the assay was immunoSEQ multiplex PCR. This sample carries approximately 2.1 million clones, over 85% of them seen once, and the ten largest clones take approximately 0.4%. V usage is TRBV6-5 and J usage is TRBJ2-7; the match to TRBD1 covers 9 bases. Sequencing was done on a sample of naive CD4+ T cells from PBMCs. Subset of the sample: CD45RA+ positively selected. This receptor was taken from a man aged 18 to 30 in good health. Some clones in this sample may be carry-over from other donors' samples. The DNA for the CDR3 is TGTGCCAGCAGTGACAGGGGGTGGTACGAGCAGTACTTC. Its protein product is CASSDRGWYEQYF.